The 27 T cell receptor beta chains below all came from one sample that was sequenced in a study of response to subunit inactivated influenza vaccine. MiXCR was run by TCRdb on the RT-PCR reads, yielding one entry per CDR3 protein. This sample has 400,000 to 550,000 distinct CDR3 sequences, with less than 30% found just once. This specimen was CD4+ T cells sorted from PBMCs, taken approximately 5 days after vaccination. The receptors derive from a man in his forties or fifties who received an inactivated influenza vaccine.

The gene calls are TRBV4-1 and TRBJ2-2; 8 positions match TRBD2. The V segment lost 3 bases and the J segment 0 bases; nucleotides outside the gene matches: 3. Germline lookup yields CDR1 MGHRA and CDR2 YSYEKL. The CDR3 length is 16 residues. CDR3 sequence: CASSQQGLANTGELFF. CDR3 DNA sequence: TGCGCCAGCAGCCAGCAGGGACTAGCGAACACCGGGGAGCTGTTTTTT.

The V call is TRBV7-6, the J call TRBJ2-6; the match to TRBD1 covers 7 bases. Germline trimming cut 6 bases from V and 2 bases from J; bases unmatched to any gene: 13. CDR3 size: 18 residues. Looked up from germline, CDR1 is SGHVS and CDR2 is FNYEAQ. The chain's CDR3 is CASSTRDSRFAGANVLTF. The DNA for the CDR3 is TGTGCCAGCAGTACCCGGGACAGCCGATTTGCTGGGGCCAACGTCCTGACTTTC.

This clonotype has only a few counts. V gene TRBV15 combines with J gene TRBJ2-2; 9 bases fit TRBD2. This CDR3 spans 17 amino acids. The germline V gene encodes CDR1 LNHNV and CDR2 YYDKDF (reference sequence). Losses at the gene ends were 0 bases for V and 7 bases for J; bases not matched to a gene: 9. CDR3 DNA: TGTGCCACCAGCAGAGATCGGCTAGCGGGGAGTGGCGGGGAGCTGTTTTTT. The encoded protein is CATSRDRLAGSGGELFF.

V gene TRBV28 combines with J gene TRBJ1-1; the D gene is possibly TRBD1 (5 bases). Germline CDR1 and CDR2: MDHEN and SYDVKM. Trimming cost V 4 bases and J 9 bases, with 9 bases left between them. The CDR3 contains 11 residues. In DNA form, the CDR3 reads TGTGCCAGCAGTTCGACAGAGCAAGCTTTCTTT. The encoded protein is CASSSTEQAFF.

This clonotype was seen a few times. The CDR3 loop is CASSLRNENTEAFF. As DNA, the CDR3 is TGTGCCAGCAGCTTACGCAACGAGAACACTGAAGCTTTCTTT. The V call is TRBV7-9, the J call TRBJ1-1; D uncertain. Germline CDR1 reads SEHNR; CDR2 reads FQNEAQ (reference sequence). Trimming left V 2 bases short and J 1 base short, with 8 bases between. This CDR3 is built from 14 residues.

The rearrangement joins TRBV7-2 to TRBJ2-5; possibly TRBD2 for D (6 bases). The V gene's germline CDR1 is SGHTA and CDR2 FQGNSA. Trimming removed 3 bases at V and 2 bases at J, with 19 bases between. The CDR3 runs 17 residues. The CDR3 nucleotides are TGTGCCAGCAGCTTTCTAGGGGCCCGGGGGTATCAAGAGACCCAGTACTTC. This gives the protein CASSFLGARGYQETQYF.

This clonotype was observed many times. J is TRBJ1-6 and V is TRBV12-3 or TRBV12-4; tentatively, D is TRBD1 (5 bases). The CDR3 consists of 11 residues. V shed 11 bases and J shed 9 bases, with 11 bases lying between them. CDR3 region: CAVGASSPLHF. DNA of the CDR3: TGTGCCGTCGGGGCCTCTTCACCCCTCCACTTT.

This clonotype was seen only a few times. The V gene is TRBV4-2, the J gene TRBJ1-4; tentative D call: TRBD1 (5 bases). Per the germline V gene, CDR1 is LGHNA and CDR2 is YNFKEQ. This CDR3 region has 14 residues. The germline V and J ends were trimmed by 1 base and 5 bases, with 8 bases remaining between them. The CDR3 reads CASSQVRQNEKLFF. Written as DNA, the CDR3 is TGTGCCAGCAGCCAAGTAAGACAGAATGAAAAACTGTTTTTT.

This chain connects TRBV7-2 to TRBJ2-7, with D tentatively TRBD2 (6 bases). This CDR3 region has 16 residues. V was cut by 1 base and J by 5 bases, with 18 bases left in between. Germline V gene data show CDR1 as SGHTA and CDR2 as FQGNSA. The CDR3 nucleotides are TGTGCCAGCAGCTTAGGTGGTAGTCGGGGGATGAACGAGCAGTACTTC. Its translation is CASSLGGSRGMNEQYF.

V is TRBV20-1 and J is TRBJ2-1; 10 bases fit TRBD2. V was pared by 0 bases and J by 3 bases, with 5 bases of the junction left unmatched. Germline CDR1 is DFQATT and CDR2 is SNEGSKA (reference sequence). There are 16 residues in the CDR3. CDR3 nucleotides: TGCAGTGCTAGAGATAGAGCGGGGGGGTTCTACAATGAGCAGTTCTTC. Its translation is CSARDRAGGFYNEQFF.

The chain uses TRBV20-1 and TRBJ2-7; D might be TRBD1 (5 bases). CDR1 is DFQATT, CDR2 SNEGSKA, per germline (reference sequence). Trimming pared 3 bases from V and 2 bases from J, leaving 14 bases between. The CDR3 extends over 14 amino acids. The chain's CDR3 is CSASRGQGPYEQYF. For the CDR3, the DNA is TGCAGTGCTAGCCGAGGACAAGGGCCCTACGAGCAGTACTTC.

V usage is TRBV4-3 and J usage is TRBJ2-7; D unresolved. The V end was cut by 0 bases, the J end by 2 bases, with 8 bases between. This CDR3 has 14 amino acids. In germline, CDR1 is LGHNA, CDR2 YSLEER. The DNA of the CDR3 is TGCGCCAGCAGCCAAGATATGCTAGCCTACGAGCAGTACTTC. Translation: CASSQDMLAYEQYF.

The chain combines TRBV11-1 with TRBJ2-5; D might be TRBD1 (6 bases). This CDR3 is 15 amino acids long. The V and J ends lost 3 bases and 1 base respectively, with 12 bases between them. Germline V gives CDR1 SGHAT, CDR2 FQDESV (reference sequence). The CDR3 bases are TGTGCCAGCAGCTTCCGAGGGACACCCCAAGAGACCCAGTACTTC. The encoded protein is CASSFRGTPQETQYF.

This clonotype was seen more than once but under ten times. The chain recombines TRBV20-1 with TRBJ2-1; D might be TRBD1 or TRBD2, each matching 5 bases. There are 14 residues in the CDR3. V lost 3 bases and J lost 9, with 18 bases in between. Germline V gene data show CDR1 as DFQATT and CDR2 as SNEGSKA (reference sequence). The CDR3 DNA reads as TGCAGTGCTAGGAAGGGTGCAGGGACGAGTGAGCAGTTCTTC. Its protein product is CSARKGAGTSEQFF.

This clonotype was seen a single time. The V and J genes are TRBV6-2 or TRBV6-3 and TRBJ1-1; D is perhaps TRBD1 (5 bases). Germline loops: CDR1 MNHEY, CDR2 SVGEGT. The CDR3 is made up of 17 amino acids. Between the trimmed V and J ends, which lost 5 bases and 0 bases, there was a span of 19 bases. The CDR3 coding sequence is TGTGCCAGCAGTGGGGTATTGGGACGGCCCATGAACACTGAAGCTTTCTTT. It yields the protein CASSGVLGRPMNTEAFF.

The chain links TRBV12-3 or TRBV12-4 to TRBJ1-3, with D hard to call. Between the trimmed V and J ends, which lost 2 bases and 4 bases, there was a span of 3 bases. CDR3 length: 12 residues. The CDR3 region has the DNA TGTGCCAGCAGTTTAATGGGAAACACCATATATTTT. Residues: CASSLMGNTIYF.

This clonotype came up a few times. V and J are TRBV20-1 and TRBJ2-7; 13 bases fit TRBD2. Unmatched junction bases numbered 17, after V lost 5 bases and J lost 4 bases. The CDR3 is 18 residues long. CDR1 is DFQATT, CDR2 SNEGSKA, per germline (reference sequence). This CDR3 reads CSALGTSGILANIYEQYF. CDR3 sequence (DNA): TGCAGTGCTTTAGGGACTAGCGGGATCCTAGCTAATATTTACGAGCAGTACTTC.

The chain has TRBV12-3 or TRBV12-4 and TRBJ2-1; D is perhaps TRBD1 (5 bases). The CDR3 runs to 13 residues. Trimming shortened V by 1 base and J by 8 bases, and 9 bases separated the two germline ends. Here the CDR3 reads CASSLVQGDEQFF. In DNA, the CDR3 is TGTGCCAGCAGTTTAGTTCAGGGCGATGAGCAGTTCTTC.

This clonotype turned up a few times. The chain recombines TRBV20-1 with TRBJ2-3; the D call may be TRBD1 or TRBD2 (5 bases each). V lost 6 bases and J 4 bases, leaving 11 bases between the germline ends. This CDR3 is built from 12 residues. From germline, CDR1 is DFQATT and CDR2 SNEGSKA (reference sequence). The CDR3 is CSATSGPDTQYF. The CDR3 bases are TGCAGTGCCACTTCGGGGCCAGATACGCAGTATTTT.

The rearrangement links TRBV20-1 to TRBJ1-1, with D possibly matching TRBD1 (5 bases). This CDR3 is 14 amino acids long. Trimming removed 0 bases from V and 3 bases from J, with 11 bases in between. Germline V lookup: CDR1 DFQATT, CDR2 SNEGSKA (reference sequence). The CDR3 sequence is CSARDAQGDTEAFF. The CDR3 DNA is TGCAGTGCTAGAGACGCCCAGGGAGACACTGAAGCTTTCTTT.

This rearrangement joins TRBV4-3 to TRBJ1-5; no definite D call. Trimming removed 1 base from V and 4 bases from J, with 17 bases in between. The germline CDR1 and CDR2 sequences are LGHNA and YSLEER. CDR3 length: 17 residues. The CDR3 sequence: CASSQAVEQWPNQPQHF. CDR3 nucleotide sequence: TGCGCCAGCAGCCAAGCGGTGGAACAGTGGCCTAATCAGCCCCAGCATTTT.

V usage is TRBV12-3 or TRBV12-4 and J usage is TRBJ1-1, with D perhaps TRBD1 (5 bases). V was cut by 3 bases and J by 4 bases, with 9 bases left in between. CDR3 size: 13 residues. CDR3 coding DNA: TGTGCCAGCAGTTTTTTTGGGGGCACTGAAGCTTTCTTT. It is translated as CASSFFGGTEAFF.

The chain uses TRBV10-3 and TRBJ1-2, with a possible D match to TRBD1 (5 bases). CDR3 length: 11 residues. Germline assignment: CDR1 ENHRY and CDR2 SYGVKD. Trimming took 11 bases from V and 7 from J, leaving 14 bases between them. CDR3 in DNA: TGTGCCGCAAGAGCTGGGGGTGGCTACACCTTC. Translating gives CAARAGGGYTF.

In its sample, this clonotype was seen a few times. This chain links TRBV5-5 with TRBJ2-7; no clear D gene. The CDR3 sequence is 12 residues long. Deletions cut 4 bases from V and 5 bases from J, with 10 bases between. Germline lookup yields CDR1 SGHKS and CDR2 YYEKEE (reference sequence). In DNA, the CDR3 is TGTGCCAGCAGCCTACCATTGGACGAGCAGTACTTC. This translates into CASSLPLDEQYF.

The chain joins TRBV21-1 to TRBJ1-5; the table gives TRBD1 as D, unverified against the DNA. TRBV21-1 is marked as a pseudogene. The CDR3 has 14 amino acids. The chain's CDR3 is CASCRDRERQPQHF. The CDR3 DNA reads TGTGCCAGCTGCCGGGACAGGGAGAGACAGCCCCAGCATTTT.

The table lists this clonotype with a few counts. This chain connects TRBV15 to TRBJ2-7, with TRBD1 matching over 9 bases. The CDR3 runs to 15 residues. Germline CDR1 and CDR2: LNHNV and YYDKDF (reference sequence). Trimming at V came to 1 base and at J to 4 bases, leaving 5 bases not matched to a gene. The CDR3 loop is CATSRAAGQGYEQYF. The CDR3 DNA reads TGTGCCACCAGCAGAGCCGCGGGACAGGGTTACGAGCAGTACTTC. Combining the CDR3 with reference TRBV15 and TRBJ2-7 gives the whole variable domain DAMVIQNPRYQVTQFGKPVTLSCSQTLNHNVMYWYQQKSSQAPKLLFHYYDKDFNNEADTPDNFQSRRPNTSFCFLDIRSPGLGDTAMYLCATSRAAGQGYEQYFGPGTRLTVT.

This clonotype showed up just a few times. CDR3 in DNA: TGCGCCAGCAGCTTGGCCCGGACTCCGATGGCGGGCACCGGGGAGCTGTTTTTT. Protein: CASSLARTPMAGTGELFF. The chain joins TRBV5-1 to TRBJ2-2; TRBD2 is a possible D gene (5 bases). CDR1 and CDR2 from the germline V gene are SGHRS and YFSETQ. The CDR3 contains 18 residues. Trimming removed 0 bases at V and 4 bases at J, with 19 bases between. The full variable domain, completed using reference TRBV5-1 and TRBJ2-2, is KAGVTQTPRYLIKTRGQQVTLSCSPISGHRSVSWYQQTPGQGLQFLFEYFSETQRNKGNFPGRFSGRQFSNSRSEMNVSTLELGDSALYLCASSLARTPMAGTGELFFGEGSRLTVL.